This T cell receptor (beta chain) appears in the sequencing data of a study of post-analysis software for immune sequencing data (dated by TCRdb to the mid-2010s). About the investigation overall: Disease courses on record covered relapsing-remitting, secondary progressive and progressive-relapsing multiple sclerosis, though some patients had no subtype annotation. A subset of samples was prepared in parallel using single-end sample barcoding, then pooled and co-amplified after Illumina adapter ligation. Patient repertoires were compared against some twelve previously published healthy control repertoires from donors aged roughly 6 to 28 years. What the work shows at the level of the full study, not this receptor alone: About 5 TRBV segments, including TRBV5-6, TRBV5-1 and TRBV20-1, were significantly more frequent in patients than controls. The control group was slightly older than the multiple sclerosis patient group. When samples were clustered directly using the F measure, samples prepared in the same batch co-clustered strongly, which prompted a batch-effect correction. Compared with controls, multiple sclerosis patients had significantly lower normalized Chao1 diversity, a finding suggesting substantial peripheral T-cell clonal expansion.

Libraries were built with PCR. Reads for this sample came from an Illumina HiSeq 2500. To reduce PCR and sequencing biases, unique molecular identifiers were built into the TCR beta cDNA libraries. Per 1 to 10 million input T cells, roughly 500,000 cDNA molecules were obtained, such that each molecule approximated one T cell. Patient libraries were prepared and sequenced with the same protocol used for the earlier healthy control dataset. Within a given batch, samples were prepared together, multiplexed and sequenced on the same HiSeq lane. From the authors' description of their analysis: MIGEC was used to process the raw barcoded reads, and molecular identifier groups with only a single read were discarded before consensus assembly and CDR3 extraction. VDJtools was used for post-analysis of the clonotype tables, and diversity was normalized by down-sampling every dataset to the size of the smallest sample. In repertoire overlap clustering, CDR3 amino acid sequences, but not nucleotide sequences, were matched to correct batch-related cross-sample contamination. TCRdb reran the public reads through fastp at Q25 and MiXCR, keeping productive beta chains. Every entry covers one CDR3 protein and lists the most common genes and DNA from its rows. The V and J calls shown here were made by TCRdb, not taken from the authors' results. This sample has about half a million distinct CDR3 sequences in its table, and approximately 31% of those were observed once. The top ten clonotypes cover 4.5% to 7.5% of the sample.

To demonstrate the VDJtools post-analysis software, TCR beta repertoires were profiled from the peripheral blood of more than 10 young patients with multiple sclerosis. The multiple sclerosis patients were children and adolescents ranging in age from about 6 to 17 years. This clonotype was counted a few times. This clone's antigen is unknown. Base qualities are missing; no much larger clone stands one base away. The CDR3 holds 16 amino acids from the cysteine to the phenylalanine. Solely the CDR3 DNA is kept, with 48 bases framed from the first base. V trim: 5 bases; J trim: 7 bases; unmatched bases: 10. The germline V gene gives CDR1 as MNHEY and CDR2 as SVGAGI.

Rearrangement joined TRBV6-5 to TRBJ2-1; 11 bases in the junction line up with TRBD2. This TCR was recovered from a girl under 18 with multiple sclerosis. The sequenced material came from blood. The nucleotides read TGTGCCAGCAGTCGTGGACTAGCGGGCCGCGGGAATGAGCAGTTCTTC. It encodes CASSRGLAGRGNEQFF.